This is a list of T cell receptor beta chains from one sample in a study of shared clonotypes between healthy human individuals. Profiling relied on immunoSEQ multiplex PCR, and the TCRdb table lists in-frame clones only, not all of them. The sample includes about 2.4 million clones, 90% to 95% of them seen just once. Sequenced sample: naive CD4+ T cells from PBMCs. The source of these receptors is a man younger than 30 in good health. Some clones in this sample may be carry-over from other donors' samples. CDR3s include the opening cysteine and the closing phenylalanine or tryptophan. A D gene is named only where the DNA matches it firmly. Size tells how often a clone was seen (once, few, many) or the class of an expanded clone, and some rows leave it out.

TGTGCCGTCCGGGAATACACCTACACCGGGGAGCTGTTTTTT	CAVREYTYTGELFF	TRBV2	TRBJ2-2	-	-
TGTGCCAGCAGCGTAGGTAGCTTCACAGGGAACACTGAAGCTTTCTTT	CASSVGSFTGNTEAFF	TRBV9	TRBJ1-1	-	-
TGCAGCGTTTCTCTTGGACGCAGTCAGCCCCAGCATTTT	CSVSLGRSQPQHF	TRBV29-1	TRBJ1-5	-	-
TGTGCCAGCAGTTCCGCCCAGACTCTAGTCAATGAGCAGTTCTTC	CASSSAQTLVNEQFF	TRBV28	TRBJ2-1	-	-
TGTGCCAGCAGCGCCCGACAGGGGACCCTCACAGATACGCAGTATTTT	CASSARQGTLTDTQYF	TRBV9	TRBJ2-3	TRBD1	once
TGTGCCAGCAGCTCCACTGGGGTAGGGGGCTACTATGGCTACACCTTC	CASSSTGVGGYYGYTF	TRBV13	TRBJ1-2	TRBD1	-
TGTGCCAGCAGTTGGAGGGATTCCTACAATGAGCAGTTCTTC	CASSWRDSYNEQFF	TRBV28	TRBJ2-1	-	-
TGTGCCAGCAGCCTCGGGACTAGCAGTGGGTATAGGGAGACCCAGTACTTC	CASSLGTSSGYRETQYF	TRBV7-3	TRBJ2-5	TRBD2	-
TGTGCCAGCAGCCCTAGACAGGACGGCTACACCTTC	CASSPRQDGYTF	TRBV11-2	TRBJ1-2	-	-
TGTGCCAGCACGATACAGGGGATGGGGGAAAAACTGTTTTTT	CASTIQGMGEKLFF	TRBV2	TRBJ1-4	TRBD1	-
TGTGCCAGCAGCTTGGGGTCTAGCGGGAGGTTCGGGGAGCTGTTTTTT	CASSLGSSGRFGELFF	TRBV5-5	TRBJ2-2	TRBD2	-
TGTGCCAGCAGCTTGCCCCGCGATGACTACAATGAGCAGTTCTTC	CASSLPRDDYNEQFF	TRBV5-6	TRBJ2-1	-	-
TGTGCCTGGAGTAGGCAGATGAACACTGAAGCTTTCTTT	CAWSRQMNTEAFF	TRBV30	TRBJ1-1	-	-
TGTGCCAGCAGTGCACCCCCAGGGCGCAGCTCCTACAATGAGCAGTTCTTC	CASSAPPGRSSYNEQFF	TRBV25-1	TRBJ2-1	-	-
TGTGCCAGCAGCGAATCCCCCCGCGCCGATACGCAGTATTTT	CASSESPRADTQYF	TRBV9	TRBJ2-3	-	-
TGTGCCAGCAGTTTAGCGGGAGGGGGCTACGAGCAGTACTTC	CASSLAGGGYEQYF	TRBV2	TRBJ2-7	TRBD2	-
TGTGCCAGCAGAGGGGGGGGTTCGCGGTACGAGCAGTACTTC	CASRGGGSRYEQYF	TRBV6-5	TRBJ2-7	-	-
TGTGCCAGCAGTTTACTATGGGACCCCGGACAGGCTAACTATGGCTACACCTTC	CASSLLWDPGQANYGYTF	TRBV28	TRBJ1-2	TRBD1	-
TGTGCCAGCAGTTTATGGGCGGGGGGAGGCGATCAGCCCCAGCATTTT	CASSLWAGGGDQPQHF	TRBV28	TRBJ1-5	-	-
TGTGCCAGCAGTGCCCCAAGGGCAGGGAAAGGCTCCTACAATGAGCAGTTCTTC	CASSAPRAGKGSYNEQFF	TRBV6-4	TRBJ2-1	-	-
TGTGCCAGCAGTCTAGACAGGGTCTATGGCTACACCTTC	CASSLDRVYGYTF	TRBV28	TRBJ1-2	TRBD1	-
TGTGCCAGCAGTCCGACTGGCCCTGGATTCTCCTACAATGAGCAGTTCTTC	CASSPTGPGFSYNEQFF	TRBV25-1	TRBJ2-1	-	-
TGTGCCAGCAGTCCAAGGGTGGGAGGTAATTCACCCCTCCACTTT	CASSPRVGGNSPLHF	TRBV28	TRBJ1-6	-	-
TGTGCCATCAGTGGAGCGGGAAGGCTCACCGGGGAGCTGTTTTTT	CAISGAGRLTGELFF	TRBV10-3	TRBJ2-2	TRBD2	-
TGTGCCAGCAGCGGTGCCGGGACTCCTAATGAGCAGTTCTTC	CASSGAGTPNEQFF	TRBV14	TRBJ2-1	-	-
TGCGCCAGCAGCCCCTCCCCAGAGGAGCCCCAGCATTTT	CASSPSPEEPQHF	TRBV5-1	TRBJ1-5	-	-
TGTGCCAGCAGCCTATTCGGGCCCTTGAGCTCCTATAATTCACCCCTCCACTTT	CASSLFGPLSSYNSPLHF	TRBV11-2	TRBJ1-6	-	once
TGCGCCAGCAGCCCCCAACTAGCGGGACCCAATGAGCAGTTCTTC	CASSPQLAGPNEQFF	TRBV5-1	TRBJ2-1	TRBD2	-
TGTGCCAGCAGTGGCCAAGAGACCCAGTACTTC	CASSGQETQYF	TRBV6-1	TRBJ2-5	-	-
TGCGCCAGCAGCTTGGATCCAGCGGGAGTGGCTGTCAATACCTACGAGCAGTACTTC	CASSLDPAGVAVNTYEQYF	TRBV5-1	TRBJ2-7	TRBD2	-
TGCGCCAGCAGCTTGGGGGAAGCAACTAATGAAAAACTGTTTTTT	CASSLGEATNEKLFF	TRBV5-1	TRBJ1-4	-	-
TGTGCCAGCAGCTTGGCCGGGACAGGGAATGGCTACACCTTC	CASSLAGTGNGYTF	TRBV5-5	TRBJ1-2	TRBD1	-
TGTGCCAGCAGCCCCCCCGGCAGGGGCCTCTTGGGGACTGAAGCTTTCTTT	CASSPPGRGLLGTEAFF	TRBV7-2	TRBJ1-1	-	-
TGCGCCAGCAGTCCTCGGGACAGGAGACTGTACTACGAGCAGTACTTC	CASSPRDRRLYYEQYF	TRBV23-1	TRBJ2-7	TRBD1	-
TGTGCCAGCAGGGTGACACTAGCAGGGTACGAGCAGTACTTC	CASRVTLAGYEQYF	TRBV2	TRBJ2-7	-	-
TGTGCCAGCAAATCAGGGGTAACAGATACGCAGTATTTT	CASKSGVTDTQYF	TRBV7-2	TRBJ2-3	-	many
TGTGCCAGCTCACCACGGGAGGGGGTGTTGGTGAACACTGAAGCTTTCTTT	CASSPREGVLVNTEAFF	TRBV18	TRBJ1-1	-	-
TGTGCCAGCAGTTTAGTGGGGGATCGAAATTCACCCCTCCACTTT	CASSLVGDRNSPLHF	TRBV27	TRBJ1-6	-	-
TGTGCCAGCAGTGAATTACTCAACAAGGATCTAGGATACGAGCAGTACTTC	CASSELLNKDLGYEQYF	TRBV27	TRBJ2-7	-	once
TGCGCCAGCAGCCAAGAGGGTGGACAGGGAGCGGGCTATGGCTACACCTTC	CASSQEGGQGAGYGYTF	TRBV4-1	TRBJ1-2	TRBD1	-
TGCGCCAGCAGCTTGCTAGCGGGCCCACAAGATGAGCAGTTCTTC	CASSLLAGPQDEQFF	TRBV5-1	TRBJ2-1	TRBD2	-
TGTGCCAGCAGTTTGCGGGCGGGAGGGATGTCTGGGCGGTCCTACAATGAGCAGTTCTTC	CASSLRAGGMSGRSYNEQFF	TRBV27	TRBJ2-1	TRBD2	-
TGTGCCAGCAGTCAGGAGGTCTCCTCACCCCTCCACTTT	CASSQEVSSPLHF	TRBV6-5	TRBJ1-6	-	-
TGTGCCAGCAGCCCGGACAGGGCACATGGCTACACCTTC	CASSPDRAHGYTF	TRBV11-2	TRBJ1-2	TRBD1	-
TGTGCCAGCAGCCAGGGACTAGCGGCCCAGCTGGGCACAGATACGCAGTATTTT	CASSQGLAAQLGTDTQYF	TRBV11-3	TRBJ2-3	TRBD2	-
TGTGCCAGCAGATTCCGGGACAGTTCCTACGAGCAGTACTTC	CASRFRDSSYEQYF	TRBV28	TRBJ2-7	TRBD1	-
TGTGCCAGCAGTTATTTGGGCCAAGGGGGCTACGAGCAGTACTTC	CASSYLGQGGYEQYF	TRBV6-6	TRBJ2-7	-	-
TGTGCCAGCGGAGCGGGCCAAGAGACCCAGTACTTC	CASGAGQETQYF	TRBV6-6	TRBJ2-5	-	-
TGTGCCAGCAGCCTACAGGGGAGCTCCTACAATGAGCAGTTCTTC	CASSLQGSSYNEQFF	TRBV5-4	TRBJ2-1	TRBD1	-
TGTGCCAGTACCGCTCGGACTAGCGGGAGGGGAAATGAGCAGTTCTTC	CASTARTSGRGNEQFF	TRBV19	TRBJ2-1	TRBD2	-
TGCGCCAGCAGCTTGGTAGCCTCTGGGGACAATGAGCAGTTCTTC	CASSLVASGDNEQFF	TRBV5-1	TRBJ2-1	-	-
TGTGCCATCAGTGCCACAGGGGGAGGTGAAAAACTGTTTTTT	CAISATGGGEKLFF	TRBV10-3	TRBJ1-4	TRBD1	-
TGTGCCAGCAGCTTAGACAGACGGGCAGATACGCAGTATTTT	CASSLDRRADTQYF	TRBV7-9	TRBJ2-3	-	-
TGTGCCAGCAGCTCTTTAGCGGGAGGGCGGTATCTGGACGATACGCAGTATTTT	CASSSLAGGRYLDDTQYF	TRBV7-6	TRBJ2-3	TRBD2	-
TGTGCCAGCAGCTCCCTGACAGGTACCGCGGACAATGAGCAGTTCTTC	CASSSLTGTADNEQFF	TRBV7-6	TRBJ2-1	-	-
TGTGCCAGCAGTTTACGCAGTAGCCACGATCAGCCCCAGCATTTT	CASSLRSSHDQPQHF	TRBV28	TRBJ1-5	-	-
TGCGCCAGCAGCTTGGAAGCTAACTATGGCTACACCTTC	CASSLEANYGYTF	TRBV5-1	TRBJ1-2	-	-